The clone carrying this T cell receptor (beta chain) was detected ten times or more. What it binds is unknown. The sample belongs to a study of early T cells in non-severe SARS-CoV-2 infection. On the study more broadly: With bulk RNA from unsorted whole blood as input, sequencing yielded unpaired chains. Study outcomes and limitations: Private and CD4 specificities were missed by VDJdb matching, skewed to anti-spike CD8.

Germline V gene lookup returns CDR1 SGHTA and CDR2 FQGTGA. Trimming removed 5 bases from V and 6 bases from J, with 11 bases in between. CDR3 size: 13 residues. cDNA molecules, individually, were tagged with unique molecular identifiers. TCRdb ran MiXCR on the 5' RACE reads and lists one entry per CDR3 protein. The repertoire holds 25,000 to 35,000 distinct CDR3 sequences, with around 7% as singletons. The TCR was taken from an adult who was a healthcare worker with PCR-confirmed SARS-CoV-2 infection or an uninfected control (not recorded which). Sequencing input: whole blood. The chain combines TRBV7-3 with TRBJ2-1; tentatively, D is TRBD1 (6 bases). The CDR3 region is CASSAGQSNEQFF. The CDR3 nucleotides are TGTGCCAGCAGCGCCGGACAGAGCAATGAGCAGTTCTTC.